This is a list of T cell receptor beta chains from one sample in a study of blood T cell repertoires in COVID-19. Profiling relied on immunoSEQ multiplex PCR, and the TCRdb table lists in-frame clones only, not all of them. Of some 40,000 clones in the sample, 78% were seen once. The sequenced sample was peripheral blood. All receptors come from a man between 65 and 85 years old with acute or convalescent COVID-19. Each CDR3 is given with its conserved first and last residue. The order of the fields is CDR3 length, clone size, D gene, J gene, V gene, CDR3 protein, CDR3 DNA. The D gene is left open where the match is weak. Clone size appears in some rows only: once, few, many, or a class for an expanded clone.

16	NA	TRBD2	TRBJ2-2	TRBV27	CASSFGREGRTGELFF	TGTGCCAGCAGTTTCGGGCGGGAGGGCCGTACCGGGGAGCTGTTTTTT
17	NA	NA	TRBJ1-3	TRBV19	CASRFRGSPRSGNTIYF	TGTGCCAGTAGATTCCGGGGGAGCCCTCGCTCTGGAAACACCATATATTTT
15	NA	NA	TRBJ1-2	TRBV11-2	CASSLQIDPSYGYTF	TGTGCCAGCAGCTTGCAAATAGATCCTTCTTATGGCTACACCTTC
16	once	TRBD1	TRBJ2-1	TRBV7-9	CASSSSRDRAYNEQFF	TGTGCCAGCAGCTCGTCCCGGGACAGGGCATACAATGAGCAGTTCTTC
13	NA	TRBD1	TRBJ1-2	TRBV3-1/TRBV3-2	CASSGGQGPGYTF	TGTGCCAGCAGTGGGGGACAGGGTCCTGGCTACACCTTC
13	NA	NA	TRBJ1-5	TRBV28	CASHYGGTQPQHF	TGTGCCAGCCATTACGGGGGGACGCAGCCCCAGCATTTT
16	few	TRBD1	TRBJ1-5	TRBV2	CASRALRDSDRQPQHF	TGTGCCAGCAGAGCCCTCCGGGACAGCGACCGCCAGCCCCAGCATTTT
16	NA	TRBD1	TRBJ2-2	TRBV5-4	CASSSAPTGDTGELFF	TGTGCCAGCAGCTCGGCTCCTACAGGGGATACCGGGGAGCTGTTTTTT
18	NA	TRBD1	TRBJ2-5	TRBV13	CASSARRQGIKDRETQYF	TGTGCCAGCAGCGCCCGGAGACAGGGAATCAAAGATCGGGAGACCCAGTACTTC
13	NA	NA	TRBJ1-2	TRBV30	CAWSVGGRNGYTF	TGTGCCTGGAGTGTCGGGGGGCGAAATGGCTACACCTTC
16	NA	TRBD2	TRBJ2-3	TRBV28	CASSLTSGRASDTQYF	TGTGCCAGCAGTTTGACTAGCGGGAGGGCCTCAGATACGCAGTATTTT
12	NA	NA	TRBJ2-1	TRBV7-6	CASSSTYNEQFF	TGTGCCAGCAGCTCGACATACAATGAGCAGTTCTTC
22	NA	TRBD1	TRBJ1-5	TRBV19	CASPTAFPRSSRQGKTDQPQHF	TGTGCCAGCCCAACTGCCTTCCCCCGGAGTTCGCGACAGGGGAAAACGGATCAGCCCCAGCATTTT
16	NA	TRBD2	TRBJ2-2	TRBV14	CASSQVPGGNTGELFF	TGTGCCAGCAGCCAAGTCCCGGGAGGGAACACCGGGGAGCTGTTTTTT
15	NA	TRBD1	TRBJ2-5	TRBV7-8	CASSSPWDRQETQYF	TGTGCCAGCAGCAGCCCTTGGGACAGACAAGAGACCCAGTACTTC
16	NA	TRBD1	TRBJ2-7	TRBV6-6	CASSARDRGGGYEQYF	TGTGCCAGCAGCGCCCGCGACAGGGGCGGCGGCTACGAGCAGTACTTC
17	NA	NA	TRBJ1-6	TRBV21-1	CASSPPGQGCLNSPLHF	TGTGCCAGCAGCCCTCCGGGACAGGGGTGTTTAAATTCACCCCTCCACTTT
13	NA	NA	TRBJ2-7	TRBV7-2	CASSEEYRYEQYF	TGTGCCAGCAGCGAGGAATATAGGTACGAGCAGTACTTC
15	NA	TRBD1	TRBJ2-7	TRBV5-8	CASSHRQGAFHEQYF	TGTGCCAGCAGCCATAGACAGGGGGCATTCCACGAGCAGTACTTC
17	NA	TRBD1	TRBJ1-6	TRBV10-3	CAISERGQGGQASPLHF	TGTGCCATCAGTGAGAGAGGACAGGGAGGGCAGGCTTCACCCCTCCACTTT
15	few	NA	TRBJ1-3	TRBV4-3	CASSQDLIAGNTIYF	TGCGCCAGCAGCCAAGATCTCATAGCTGGAAACACCATATATTTT
13	NA	NA	TRBJ2-1	TRBV9	CASSVALANEQFF	TGTGCCAGCAGCGTAGCCCTAGCTAATGAGCAGTTCTTC
19	NA	NA	TRBJ2-4	TRBV3-1/TRBV3-2	CASSQALGLTGSAKNIQYF	TGTGCCAGCAGCCAAGCCCTCGGGCTGACAGGCTCGGCCAAAAACATTCAGTACTTC
18	NA	TRBD2	TRBJ2-5	TRBV4-3	CASSQEAPLSGRKETQYF	TGCGCCAGCAGCCAAGAGGCCCCCCTTAGCGGGAGGAAAGAGACCCAGTACTTC
14	NA	TRBD2	TRBJ2-1	TRBV30	CAWSLAGGADEQFF	TGTGCCTGGAGCCTAGCGGGGGGAGCAGATGAGCAGTTCTTC
14	NA	TRBD1	TRBJ1-1	TRBV2	CASSGTGKRTEAFF	TGTGCCAGCAGTGGGACAGGGAAAAGGACTGAAGCTTTCTTT
16	few	NA	TRBJ2-7	TRBV4-3	CASSQELLGLSYEQYF	TGCGCCAGCAGCCAAGAGTTGCTGGGCCTCTCCTACGAGCAGTACTTC
15	NA	TRBD2	TRBJ2-1	TRBV7-9	CASTNGLAGYNEQFF	TGTGCCAGCACCAATGGACTAGCGGGTTACAATGAGCAGTTCTTC
14	NA	NA	TRBJ1-5	TRBV7-9	CASSLEHSNQPQHF	TGTGCCAGCAGCTTAGAGCATAGCAATCAGCCCCAGCATTTT
13	NA	NA	TRBJ1-2	TRBV6-5	CASSYTTTDGYTF	TGTGCCAGCAGTTACACGACGACTGACGGCTACACCTTC
14	NA	TRBD1	TRBJ1-6	TRBV19	CASGTGQVETPLHF	TGTGCCAGTGGTACAGGACAGGTGGAGACACCCCTCCACTTT
15	NA	TRBD1	TRBJ1-1	TRBV19	CASSIRETGTPEAFF	TGTGCCAGTAGTATCCGAGAGACAGGGACCCCTGAAGCTTTCTTT
20	NA	TRBD1	TRBJ1-2	TRBV28	CASRVSLGGNPGQLPYGYTF	TGTGCCAGCAGAGTTTCTTTGGGGGGAAATCCGGGACAGCTTCCCTATGGCTACACCTTC
15	few	NA	TRBJ1-5	TRBV24-1	CATSGTGISNQPQHF	TGTGCCACCAGTGGAACAGGGATTAGCAATCAGCCCCAGCATTTT
15	NA	NA	TRBJ2-3	TRBV7-2	CASSLALAGTDTQYF	TGTGCCAGCAGCTTAGCGTTGGCGGGAACCGATACGCAGTATTTT
16	NA	TRBD1	TRBJ2-2	TRBV7-8	CASSLPGQGNTGELFF	TGTGCCAGCAGCTTGCCGGGACAGGGAAACACCGGGGAGCTGTTTTTT
13	NA	TRBD1	TRBJ1-2	TRBV4-3	CASSRERGRGYTF	TGCGCCAGCAGCCGAGAAAGGGGGCGCGGCTACACCTTC
14	NA	NA	TRBJ1-3	TRBV29-1	CSGAKRGSGNTIYF	TGCAGCGGCGCCAAAAGGGGCTCTGGAAACACCATATATTTT
16	NA	NA	TRBJ1-1	TRBV7-2	CASSPRGGGLNTEAFF	TGTGCCAGCAGCCCTCGAGGGGGGGGTCTTAACACTGAAGCTTTCTTT
14	NA	NA	TRBJ1-1	TRBV9	CASSVVAENTEAFF	TGTGCCAGCAGCGTAGTTGCAGAGAACACTGAAGCTTTCTTT
15	NA	NA	TRBJ1-3	TRBV10-1	CASSEEHRSGNTIYF	TGCGCCAGCAGTGAAGAACACCGCTCTGGAAACACCATATATTTT
12	once	NA	TRBJ2-3	TRBV29-1	CSVEASTDTQYF	TGCAGCGTTGAAGCGAGTACAGATACGCAGTATTTT
16	NA	TRBD1	TRBJ1-5	TRBV20-1	CSASWGQRMGYQPQHF	TGCAGTGCTAGTTGGGGACAGCGTATGGGGTACCAGCCCCAGCATTTT
12	NA	TRBD2	TRBJ2-7	TRBV7-2	CASSSGLAEQYF	TGTGCCAGCAGCTCGGGACTAGCAGAGCAGTACTTC
13	NA	NA	TRBJ1-2	TRBV28	CASSFTSQGGYTF	TGTGCCAGCAGTTTTACCTCACAGGGAGGCTACACCTTC
12	NA	NA	TRBJ1-1	TRBV30	CASSGTSTEAFF	TGTGCCTCGTCGGGGACTAGCACTGAAGCTTTCTTT
13	NA	NA	TRBJ2-3	TRBV3-1/TRBV3-2	CASSQGQTDTQYF	TGTGCCAGCAGCCAAGGACAGACAGATACGCAGTATTTT
14	once	NA	TRBJ2-3	TRBV9	CASSVWGPSGTQYF	TGTGCCAGCAGCGTGTGGGGGCCTTCGGGTACGCAGTATTTT
15	once	TRBD1	TRBJ2-3	TRBV10-3	CAIRGETGGMDTQYF	TGTGCCATCAGGGGGGAGACAGGGGGTATGGATACGCAGTATTTT
16	once	TRBD2	TRBJ2-3	TRBV6-2/TRBV6-3	CASSWEIAGATDTQYF	TGTGCCAGCAGTTGGGAAATAGCGGGAGCCACAGATACGCAGTATTTT
15	NA	NA	TRBJ2-1	TRBV4-3	CASSQGSGSYNEQFF	TGCGCCAGCAGCCAAGGTAGCGGCTCCTACAATGAGCAGTTCTTC